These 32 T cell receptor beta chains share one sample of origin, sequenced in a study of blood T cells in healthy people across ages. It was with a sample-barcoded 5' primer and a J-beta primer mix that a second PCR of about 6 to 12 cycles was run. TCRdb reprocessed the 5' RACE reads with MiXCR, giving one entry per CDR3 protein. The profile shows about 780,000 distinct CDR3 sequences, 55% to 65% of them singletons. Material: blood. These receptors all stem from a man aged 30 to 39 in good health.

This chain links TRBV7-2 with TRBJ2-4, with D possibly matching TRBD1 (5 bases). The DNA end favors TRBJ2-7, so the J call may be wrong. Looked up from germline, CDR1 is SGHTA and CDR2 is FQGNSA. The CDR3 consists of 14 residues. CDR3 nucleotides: TGTGCCAGCAGCTTCGGCCTTACAGGATACGAGCAGTACTTC. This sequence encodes CASSFGLTGYEQYF.

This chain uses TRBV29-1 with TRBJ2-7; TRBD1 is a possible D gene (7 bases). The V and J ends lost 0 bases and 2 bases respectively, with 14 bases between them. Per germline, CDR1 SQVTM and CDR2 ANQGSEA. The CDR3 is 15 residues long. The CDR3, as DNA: TGCAGCGTTGAAGATGGGAGGACAGGTGCCTACGAGCAGTACTTC. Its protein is CSVEDGRTGAYEQYF.

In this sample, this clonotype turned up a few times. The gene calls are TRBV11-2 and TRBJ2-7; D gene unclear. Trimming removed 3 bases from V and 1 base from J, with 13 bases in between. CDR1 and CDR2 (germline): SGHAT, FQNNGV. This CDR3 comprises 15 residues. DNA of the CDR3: TGTGCCAGCAGCTTCAGCACCGGCGGTTCCTACGAGCAGTACTTC. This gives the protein CASSFSTGGSYEQYF.

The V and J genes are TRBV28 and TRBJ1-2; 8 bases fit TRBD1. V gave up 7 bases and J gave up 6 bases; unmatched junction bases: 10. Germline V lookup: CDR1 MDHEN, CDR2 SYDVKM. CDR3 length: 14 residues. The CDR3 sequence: CASTPGTGKNGYTF. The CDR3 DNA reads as TGTGCCAGCACCCCCGGGACAGGAAAAAATGGCTACACCTTC.

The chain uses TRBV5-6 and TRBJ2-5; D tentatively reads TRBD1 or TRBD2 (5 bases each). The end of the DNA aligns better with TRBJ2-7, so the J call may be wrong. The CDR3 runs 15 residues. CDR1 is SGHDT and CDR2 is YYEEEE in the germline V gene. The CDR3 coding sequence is TGTGCCAGCAGCTTGGAAGGTCGGGGCCGCAACGAGCAGTACTTC. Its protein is CASSLEGRGRNEQYF.

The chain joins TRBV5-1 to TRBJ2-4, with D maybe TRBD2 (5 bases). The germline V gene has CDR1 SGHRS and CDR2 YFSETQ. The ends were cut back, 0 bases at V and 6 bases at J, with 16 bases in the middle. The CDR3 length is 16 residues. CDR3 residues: CASSLELRVSGNIQYF. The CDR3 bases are TGCGCCAGCAGCTTGGAGTTGCGGGTCTCAGGAAACATTCAGTACTTC. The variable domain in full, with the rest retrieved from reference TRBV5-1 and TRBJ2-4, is KAGVTQTPRYLIKTRGQQVTLSCSPISGHRSVSWYQQTPGQGLQFLFEYFSETQRNKGNFPGRFSGRQFSNSRSEMNVSTLELGDSALYLCASSLELRVSGNIQYFGAGTRLSVL.

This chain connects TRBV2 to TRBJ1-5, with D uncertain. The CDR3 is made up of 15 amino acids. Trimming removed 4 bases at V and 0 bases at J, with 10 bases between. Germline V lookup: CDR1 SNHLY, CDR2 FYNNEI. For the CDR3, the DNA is TGTGCCAGCAGTGGGGTGCCGAATAGCAATCAGCCCCAGCATTTT. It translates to CASSGVPNSNQPQHF. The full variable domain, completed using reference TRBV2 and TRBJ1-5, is EPEVTQTPSHQVTQMGQEVILRCVPISNHLYFYWYRQILGQKVEFLVSFYNNEISEKSEIFDDQFSVERPDGSNFTLKIRSTKLEDSAMYFCASSGVPNSNQPQHFGDGTRLSIL.

In DNA form, the CDR3 reads TGTGCCAGCAGCTTGGAACTAGCGATGGAGACCCAGTACTTC. This gives the protein CASSLELAMETQYF. This chain joins TRBV5-4 and TRBJ2-5, with 7 positions matching TRBD2. The junction had 4 bases not matched to a gene; V was cut back by 0 bases and J by 5 bases. This CDR3 has 14 amino acids. Germline V CDR1 and CDR2: SGHNT, YYREEE (reference sequence).

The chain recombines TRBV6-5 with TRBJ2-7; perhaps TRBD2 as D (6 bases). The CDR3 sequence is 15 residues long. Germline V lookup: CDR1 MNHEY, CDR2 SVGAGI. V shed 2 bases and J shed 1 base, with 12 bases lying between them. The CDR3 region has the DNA TGTGCCAGCAGTTACAGGCGGGGAACTTCCTACGAGCAGTACTTC. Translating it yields CASSYRRGTSYEQYF.

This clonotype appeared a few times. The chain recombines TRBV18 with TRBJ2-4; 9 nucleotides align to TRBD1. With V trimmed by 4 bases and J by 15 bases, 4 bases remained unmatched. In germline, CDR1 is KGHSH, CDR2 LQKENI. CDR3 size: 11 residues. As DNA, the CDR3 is TGTGCCAGCTCACTGAGGGACAGGGTGTACTTC. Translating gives CASSLRDRVYF.

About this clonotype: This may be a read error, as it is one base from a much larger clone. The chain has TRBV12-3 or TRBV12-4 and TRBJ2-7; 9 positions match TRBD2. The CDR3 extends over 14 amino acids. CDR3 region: CATSARGGAYEQYF. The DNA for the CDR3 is TGTGCCACCAGTGCCCGCGGGGGGGCCTACGAGCAGTACTTC.

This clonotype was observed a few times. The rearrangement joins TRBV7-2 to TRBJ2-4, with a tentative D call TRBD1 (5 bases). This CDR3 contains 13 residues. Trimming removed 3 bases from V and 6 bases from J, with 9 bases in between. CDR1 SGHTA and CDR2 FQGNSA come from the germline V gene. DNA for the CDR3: TGTGCCAGCAGCTTTAGGGGCGGAAACATTCAGTACTTC. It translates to CASSFRGGNIQYF.

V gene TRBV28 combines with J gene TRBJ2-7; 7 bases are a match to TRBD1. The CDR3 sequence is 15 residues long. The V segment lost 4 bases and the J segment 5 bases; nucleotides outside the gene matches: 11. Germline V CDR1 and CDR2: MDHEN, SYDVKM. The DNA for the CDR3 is TGTGCCAGCAGTTACGGGTCGACAGGGTCCCACGAGCAGTACTTC. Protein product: CASSYGSTGSHEQYF.

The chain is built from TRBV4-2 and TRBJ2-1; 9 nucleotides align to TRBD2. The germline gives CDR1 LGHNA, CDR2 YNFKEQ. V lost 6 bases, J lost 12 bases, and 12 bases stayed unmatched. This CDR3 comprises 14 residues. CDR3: CASRGLAGVPGQFF. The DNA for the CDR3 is TGTGCCAGCAGGGGATTAGCGGGGGTCCCAGGGCAGTTCTTC.

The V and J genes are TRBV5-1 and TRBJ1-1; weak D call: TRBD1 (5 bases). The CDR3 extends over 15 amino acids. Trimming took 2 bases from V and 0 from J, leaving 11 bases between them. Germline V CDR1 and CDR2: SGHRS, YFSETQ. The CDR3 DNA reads TGCGCCAGCAGCTTCGGGGACTGGGTGAACACTGAAGCTTTCTTT. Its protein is CASSFGDWVNTEAFF.

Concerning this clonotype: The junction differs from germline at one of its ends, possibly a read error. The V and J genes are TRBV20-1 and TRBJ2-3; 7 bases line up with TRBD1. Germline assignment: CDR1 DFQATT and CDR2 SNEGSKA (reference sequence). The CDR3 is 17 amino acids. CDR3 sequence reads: CGAPLRDRLPSTDTRYF. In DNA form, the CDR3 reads TGCGGTGCTCCACTCCGGGACAGACTACCTAGCACAGATACGCGGTATTTT.

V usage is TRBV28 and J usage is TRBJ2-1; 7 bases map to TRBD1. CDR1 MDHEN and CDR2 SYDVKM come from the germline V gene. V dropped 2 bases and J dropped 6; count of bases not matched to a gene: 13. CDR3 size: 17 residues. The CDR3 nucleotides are TGTGCCAGCAGTTTAGGGGCTACAGGGGCCCTTAGCAATGAGCAGTTCTTC. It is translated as CASSLGATGALSNEQFF.

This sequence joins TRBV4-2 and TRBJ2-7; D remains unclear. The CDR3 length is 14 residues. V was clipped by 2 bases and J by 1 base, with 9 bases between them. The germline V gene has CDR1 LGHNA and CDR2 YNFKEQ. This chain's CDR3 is CASSQPVRSYEQYF. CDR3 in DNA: TGTGCCAGCAGCCAACCCGTCAGGTCCTACGAGCAGTACTTC.

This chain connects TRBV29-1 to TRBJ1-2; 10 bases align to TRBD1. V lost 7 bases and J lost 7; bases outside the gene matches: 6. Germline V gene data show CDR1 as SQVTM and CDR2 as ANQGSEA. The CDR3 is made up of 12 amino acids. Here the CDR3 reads CSDGTGDSGYTF. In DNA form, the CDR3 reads TGCAGCGACGGGACAGGGGACTCTGGCTACACCTTC.

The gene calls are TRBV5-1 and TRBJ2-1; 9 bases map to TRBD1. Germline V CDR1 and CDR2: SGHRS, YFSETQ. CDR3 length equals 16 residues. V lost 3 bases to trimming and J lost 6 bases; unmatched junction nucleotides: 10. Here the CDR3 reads CASSSGRRDRVNEQFF. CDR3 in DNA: TGCGCCAGCAGCTCGGGTCGCCGGGACAGGGTCAATGAGCAGTTCTTC.

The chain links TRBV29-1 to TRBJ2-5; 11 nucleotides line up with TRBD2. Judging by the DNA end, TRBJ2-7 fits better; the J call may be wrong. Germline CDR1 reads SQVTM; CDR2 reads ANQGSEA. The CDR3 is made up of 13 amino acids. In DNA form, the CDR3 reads TGCAGCGTGGAGACTAGCGGGGAATACGAGCAGTACTTC. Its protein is CSVETSGEYEQYF.

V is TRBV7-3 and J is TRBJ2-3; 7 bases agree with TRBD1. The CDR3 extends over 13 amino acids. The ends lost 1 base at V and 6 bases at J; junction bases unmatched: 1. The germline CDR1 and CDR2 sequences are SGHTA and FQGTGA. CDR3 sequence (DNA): TGTGCCAGCAGCTTAAAACAGGGGGATACGCAGTATTTT. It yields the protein CASSLKQGDTQYF.

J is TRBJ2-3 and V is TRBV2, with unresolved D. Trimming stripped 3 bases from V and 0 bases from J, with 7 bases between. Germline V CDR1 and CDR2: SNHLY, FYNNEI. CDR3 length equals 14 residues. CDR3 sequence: CASSEAVSTDTQYF. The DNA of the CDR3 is TGTGCCAGCAGTGAGGCGGTTAGCACAGATACGCAGTATTTT.

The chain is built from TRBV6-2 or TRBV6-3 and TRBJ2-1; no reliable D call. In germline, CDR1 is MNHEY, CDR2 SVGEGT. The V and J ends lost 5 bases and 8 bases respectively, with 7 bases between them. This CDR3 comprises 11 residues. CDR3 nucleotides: TGTGCCAGCAGTGTGTTATATGAGCAGTTCTTC. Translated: CASSVLYEQFF.

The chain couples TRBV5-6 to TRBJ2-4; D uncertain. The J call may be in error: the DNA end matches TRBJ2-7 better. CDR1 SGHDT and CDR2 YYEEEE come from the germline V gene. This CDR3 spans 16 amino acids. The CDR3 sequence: CASSLGPSVQINEQYF. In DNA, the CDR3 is TGTGCCAGCAGCTTGGGGCCCTCGGTCCAGATCAACGAGCAGTACTTC.

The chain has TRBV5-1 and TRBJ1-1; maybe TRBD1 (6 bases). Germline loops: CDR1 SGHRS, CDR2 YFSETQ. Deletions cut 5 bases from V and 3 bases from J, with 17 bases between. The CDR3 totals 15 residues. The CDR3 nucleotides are TGCGCCAGCAGTCGCAACGCAGGGGCGGACACTGAAGCTTTCTTT. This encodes CASSRNAGADTEAFF.

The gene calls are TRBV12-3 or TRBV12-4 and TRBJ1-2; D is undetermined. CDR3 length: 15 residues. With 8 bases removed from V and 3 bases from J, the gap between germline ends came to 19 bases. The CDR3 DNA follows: TGTGCCAGCGCTGGCCCGGAATATCGGTACTATGGCTACACCTTC. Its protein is CASAGPEYRYYGYTF.

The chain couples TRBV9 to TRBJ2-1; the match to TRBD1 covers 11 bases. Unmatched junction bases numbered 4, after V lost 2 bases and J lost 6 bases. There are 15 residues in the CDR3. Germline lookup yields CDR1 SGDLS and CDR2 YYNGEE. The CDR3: CASSVGQGATNEQFF. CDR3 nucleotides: TGTGCCAGCAGCGTTGGACAGGGGGCCACCAATGAGCAGTTCTTC.

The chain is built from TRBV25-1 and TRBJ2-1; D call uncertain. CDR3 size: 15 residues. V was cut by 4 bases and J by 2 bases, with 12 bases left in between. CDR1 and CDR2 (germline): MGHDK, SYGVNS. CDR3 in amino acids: CASSGGAQPYNEQFF. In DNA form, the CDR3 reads TGTGCCAGCAGTGGAGGTGCACAGCCCTACAATGAGCAGTTCTTC.

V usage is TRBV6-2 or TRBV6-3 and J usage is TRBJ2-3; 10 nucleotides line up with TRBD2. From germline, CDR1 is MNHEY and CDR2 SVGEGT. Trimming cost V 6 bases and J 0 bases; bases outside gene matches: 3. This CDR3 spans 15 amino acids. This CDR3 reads CASRVSGGSTDTQYF. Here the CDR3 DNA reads TGTGCCAGCAGGGTTAGCGGGGGGAGCACAGATACGCAGTATTTT.

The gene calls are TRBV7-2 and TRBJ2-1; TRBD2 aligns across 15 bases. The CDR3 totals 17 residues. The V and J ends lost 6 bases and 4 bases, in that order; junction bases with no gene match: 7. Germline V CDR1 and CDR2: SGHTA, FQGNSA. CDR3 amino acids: CASRPRTSGGVYNEQFF. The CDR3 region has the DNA TGTGCCAGCAGACCTCGGACTAGCGGGGGGGTATACAATGAGCAGTTCTTC.

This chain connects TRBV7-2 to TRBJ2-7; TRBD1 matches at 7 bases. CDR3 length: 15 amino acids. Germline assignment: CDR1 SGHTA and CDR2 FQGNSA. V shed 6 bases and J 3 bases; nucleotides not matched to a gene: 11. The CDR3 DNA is TGTGCCAGCAGTTCAGCCGGGACAGCAGACTACGAGCAGTACTTC. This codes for CASSSAGTADYEQYF.